The 16 T cell receptor beta chains below all came from one sample that was sequenced in a study of T cell changes during pregnancy in multiple sclerosis. Profiled with immunoSEQ multiplex PCR; TCRdb holds only in-frame clones, not every one. This table holds more than 60,000 clones, approximately 89% found once. Sample: peripheral blood, taken in the second trimester of pregnancy. The receptors were sampled from a female donor with multiple sclerosis, enrolled in a pregnancy study.

The gene calls are TRBV29-1 and TRBJ2-1, with 10 nucleotides matching TRBD2. J gave up 1 base and V 5 bases, and 8 bases lay outside the gene matches. CDR3 size: 16 residues. The germline V gene has CDR1 SQVTM and CDR2 ANQGSEA. The CDR3, as DNA: TGCAGCGTTTCTTATCCTAGCGGGAGTTCCTACAATGAGCAGTTCTTC. Protein: CSVSYPSGSSYNEQFF.

The chain recombines TRBV18 with TRBJ1-2, with D possibly matching TRBD1 (5 bases). The V gene lost 6 bases and the J gene lost 4 bases, with 12 bases spanning the gap. The CDR3 has 13 residues. Germline CDR1 and CDR2: KGHSH and LQKENI. CDR3 sequence reads: CASSSDTGYGYTF. Here the CDR3 DNA reads TGTGCCAGCTCGTCGGACACGGGCTATGGCTACACCTTC.

The rearrangement uses TRBV29-1 and TRBJ2-7, with TRBD1 as a possible D gene (5 bases). CDR3 length equals 14 residues. Germline lookup yields CDR1 SQVTM and CDR2 ANQGSEA. V gave up 2 bases and J gave up 1 base, with 12 bases separating them. The CDR3 DNA reads TGCAGCGTTGAAATAACAGGACCGTCCTACGAGCAGTACTTC. This codes for CSVEITGPSYEQYF.

The chain couples TRBV5-1 to TRBJ1-1; D remains ambiguous. The CDR3 spans 12 residues. Between the trimmed V and J ends, which lost 7 bases and 1 base, there was a span of 8 bases. CDR1 is SGHRS and CDR2 is YFSETQ in the germline V gene. In nucleotides, the CDR3 is TGCGCCAGCGGGCCAGGGAACACTGAAGCTTTCTTT. It yields the protein CASGPGNTEAFF.

The chain employs TRBV9 and TRBJ1-2; 7 nucleotides agree with TRBD1. V gave up 2 bases and J gave up 0 bases; unmatched junction bases: 4. CDR3 length: 15 amino acids. Germline lookup yields CDR1 SGDLS and CDR2 YYNGEE. The DNA of the CDR3 is TGTGCCAGCAGCGTTGCCGGACAGGCTAACTATGGCTACACCTTC. Translating it yields CASSVAGQANYGYTF.

V usage is TRBV6-5 and J usage is TRBJ2-7, with a tentative D call TRBD2 (5 bases). The CDR3 contains 14 residues. V shed 7 bases and J shed 1 base, with 14 bases lying between them. The germline V gene encodes CDR1 MNHEY and CDR2 SVGAGI. CDR3 DNA: TGTGCCAGCACCCCAGGCCGGGGTTCCTACGAGCAGTACTTC. It codes for CASTPGRGSYEQYF.

This clone was recorded once. The rearrangement joins TRBV5-4 to TRBJ2-1, with 8 bases matching TRBD2. Trimming took 6 bases from V and 3 from J; bases not matched to a gene: 2. The CDR3 loop spans 13 amino acids. The germline V gene encodes CDR1 SGHNT and CDR2 YYREEE (reference sequence). This CDR3 is CASTSGSYNEQFF. CDR3 DNA sequence: TGTGCCAGCACGAGCGGGAGCTACAATGAGCAGTTCTTC.

The chain uses TRBV6-1 and TRBJ1-1; perhaps TRBD1 as D (5 bases). The CDR3 length is 13 residues. V shed 4 bases and J shed 3 bases, with 9 bases lying between them. CDR1 is MNHNS and CDR2 is SASEGT in the germline V gene. Here the CDR3 reads CASSAGGDTEAFF. In nucleotides, the CDR3 is TGTGCCAGCAGTGCAGGAGGGGACACTGAAGCTTTCTTT.

The V gene is TRBV7-9, the J gene TRBJ2-7; 9 bases map to TRBD1. This CDR3 spans 18 amino acids. V shed 2 bases, J shed 7 bases, and the junction held 18 bases outside the gene matches. Germline values: CDR1 SEHNR, CDR2 FQNEAQ (reference sequence). The CDR3 DNA sequence: TGTGCCAGCAGCTTAACAACTTACCGGGACAGGGTTTCTTGGGAGCAGTACTTC. Translating gives CASSLTTYRDRVSWEQYF.

In its sample, this clone was seen once. V gene TRBV7-8 combines with J gene TRBJ2-1; tentative D call: TRBD2 (6 bases). The CDR3 covers 14 residues. The V and J ends lost 6 bases and 7 bases respectively, with 16 bases between them. The germline CDR1 and CDR2 sequences are SGHVS and FQNEAQ. The CDR3 here is CASRAGRGTNEQFF. The CDR3 nucleotides are TGTGCCAGCAGGGCGGGGCGGGGAACGAATGAGCAGTTCTTC. Filled out from reference TRBV7-8 and TRBJ2-1, the complete variable domain reads GAGVSQSPRYKVAKRGQDVALRCDPISGHVSLFWYQQALGQGPEFLTYFQNEAQLDKSGLPSDRFFAERPEGSVSTLKIQRTQQEDSAVYLCASRAGRGTNEQFFGPGTRLTVL.

The rearrangement uses TRBV30 and TRBJ2-1, with a tentative D call TRBD2 (5 bases). V gave up 4 bases and J gave up 1 base, with 17 bases separating them. Germline CDR1 and CDR2: GTSNPN and SVGIG (reference sequence). The CDR3 is 16 residues long. CDR3 sequence (DNA): TGTGCCTGGACCCGGGGTCCCCAACCATCCTACAATGAGCAGTTCTTC. It is translated as CAWTRGPQPSYNEQFF.

The V and J genes are TRBV27 and TRBJ2-2; D remains ambiguous. The CDR3 has 13 residues. Germline values: CDR1 MNHEY, CDR2 SMNVEV (reference sequence). Trimming stripped 0 bases from V and 6 bases from J, with 5 bases between. Written as DNA, the CDR3 is TGTGCCAGCAGTTTATCATCCGCCGGGGAGCTGTTTTTT. As protein: CASSLSSAGELFF.

The chain recombines TRBV30 with TRBJ2-1; 8 nucleotides align to TRBD2. CDR3 size: 15 residues. J was trimmed by 7 bases and V by 0 bases; bases with no gene match: 8. Germline-derived CDR1 and CDR2 are GTSNPN and SVGIG (reference sequence). The CDR3 spells CAWSVPPGGLNEQFF. CDR3 in DNA: TGTGCCTGGAGTGTACCACCGGGAGGGTTGAATGAGCAGTTCTTC.

The chain employs TRBV9 and TRBJ1-1; D may be TRBD1 (6 bases). This CDR3 spans 18 amino acids. V was pared by 4 bases and J by 1 base, with 23 bases between. The germline V gene encodes CDR1 SGDLS and CDR2 YYNGEE. As DNA, the CDR3 is TGTGCCAGCAGCACCCAAAACAGGGTCGGGTGGCAGAACACTGAAGCTTTCTTT. Protein sequence: CASSTQNRVGWQNTEAFF. Drawing the rest from reference TRBV9 and TRBJ1-1, the complete variable domain is DSGVTQTPKHLITATGQRVTLRCSPRSGDLSVYWYQQSLDQGLQFLIQYYNGEERAKGNILERFSAQQFPDLHSELNLSSLELGDSALYFCASSTQNRVGWQNTEAFFGQGTRLTVV.

This clone has a handful of counts. The V and J genes are TRBV11-2 and TRBJ2-1; possibly TRBD1 for D (5 bases). The CDR3 totals 15 residues. Per the germline V gene, CDR1 is SGHAT and CDR2 is FQNNGV. V lost 1 base, J lost 6 bases, and 13 bases lay in between. The CDR3 region has the DNA TGTGCCAGCAGCTTAGGGGGCGCGTCGATCAATGAGCAGTTCTTC. As protein: CASSLGGASINEQFF.

V and J are TRBV5-1 and TRBJ2-7, with D possibly matching TRBD1 (6 bases). The CDR3 loop spans 14 amino acids. The germline V gene has CDR1 SGHRS and CDR2 YFSETQ. V lost 4 bases, J lost 7 bases, and 18 bases lay in between. CDR3 coding DNA: TGCGCCAGCAGCGACTACTCAGGGGCAGGGGAGCAGTACTTC. It is translated as CASSDYSGAGEQYF.